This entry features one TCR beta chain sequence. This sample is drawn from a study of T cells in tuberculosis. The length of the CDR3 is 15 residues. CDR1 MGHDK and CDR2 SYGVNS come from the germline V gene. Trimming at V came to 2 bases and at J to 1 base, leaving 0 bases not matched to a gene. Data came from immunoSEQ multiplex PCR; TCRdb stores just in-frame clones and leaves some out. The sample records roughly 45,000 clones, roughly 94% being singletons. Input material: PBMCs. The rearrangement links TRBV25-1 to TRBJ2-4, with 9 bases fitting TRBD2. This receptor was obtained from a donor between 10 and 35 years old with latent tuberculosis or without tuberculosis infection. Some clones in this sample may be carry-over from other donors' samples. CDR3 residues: CASSETSGAKNIQYF. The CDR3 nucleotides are TGTGCCAGCAGTGAAACTAGCGGGGCCAAAAACATTCAGTACTTC.